This T cell receptor (beta chain) was observed in a study of beta chain features in type 1 diabetes. Whole-study findings and limits: Among type 1 diabetes patients, VDJ junctions had fewer insertions and more deletions. Across all four CD4+ subsets, people with type 1 diabetes showed modestly shorter TCRB CDR3s.

It was one heparinised blood draw, averaging about 110 mL, that each donor gave. Staining for CD45RO/CCR7/CD25/CD127/CD95/CD27 allowed sorting of CD4+ naive, central memory, regulatory and stem cell-like memory cells. Each of the sorted populations had a purity greater than 95%. Sequencing targeted expressed TCRB transcripts, as all isolated RNA had been reverse transcribed. The assay was immunoSEQ multiplex PCR, and TCRdb's table has in-frame clones only and misses some. The top ten clones hold 0.028% of a sample with around 250,000 clones, roughly 20% of them seen once. This clone was counted between two and nine times. The antigen remains unidentified. J lost 3 bases, V lost 2 bases, and 4 bases had no gene match. The CDR3 length is 15 residues. Germline V gives CDR1 MGHDK, CDR2 SYGVNS.

The sample was naive CD4+ T cells from blood. The chain employs TRBV25-1 and TRBJ2-1; the match to TRBD1 covers 7 bases. The TCR was taken from a woman aged 40 to 49 with type 1 diabetes. This CDR3 is CASSETGAVYNEQFF. The CDR3 coding sequence is TGTGCCAGCAGTGAAACAGGGGCGGTCTACAATGAGCAGTTCTTC.